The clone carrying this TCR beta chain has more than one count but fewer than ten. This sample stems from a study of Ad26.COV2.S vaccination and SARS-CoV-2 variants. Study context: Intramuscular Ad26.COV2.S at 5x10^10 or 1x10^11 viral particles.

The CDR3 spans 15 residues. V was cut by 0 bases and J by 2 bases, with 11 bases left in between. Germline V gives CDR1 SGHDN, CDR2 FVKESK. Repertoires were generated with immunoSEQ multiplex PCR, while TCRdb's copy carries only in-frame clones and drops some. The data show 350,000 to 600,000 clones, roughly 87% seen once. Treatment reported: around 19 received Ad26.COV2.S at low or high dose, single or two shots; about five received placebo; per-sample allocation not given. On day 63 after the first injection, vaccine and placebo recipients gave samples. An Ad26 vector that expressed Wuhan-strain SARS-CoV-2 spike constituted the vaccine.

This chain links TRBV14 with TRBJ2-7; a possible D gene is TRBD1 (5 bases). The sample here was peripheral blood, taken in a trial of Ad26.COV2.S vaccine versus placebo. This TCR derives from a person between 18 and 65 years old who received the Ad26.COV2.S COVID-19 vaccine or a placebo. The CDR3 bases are TGTGCCAGCAGCCAAGAGTGGACATCAACCTACGAGCAGTACTTC. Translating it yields CASSQEWTSTYEQYF. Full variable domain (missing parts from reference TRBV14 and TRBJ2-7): EAGVTQFPSHSVIEKGQTVTLRCDPISGHDNLYWYRRVMGKEIKFLLHFVKESKQDESGMPNNRFLAERTGGTYSTLKVQPAELEDSGVYFCASSQEWTSTYEQYFGPGTRLTVT.